This is a list of T cell receptor beta chains from one sample in a study of blood T cells in healthy people across ages. TCRdb re-called the 5' RACE reads through MiXCR, storing one row per CDR3 protein. The sample has 1,500,000 or so distinct CDR3 sequences, 42% seen once; the top ten hold 4%. Specimen: blood. The receptors here all came from a woman between 18 and 30 years old in good health. Each CDR3 is given with its conserved first and last residue. The D gene is left open where the match is weak. The size entry is marked missing in some rows and otherwise reads once, few, many or a size class.

J gene	D gene	V gene	clone size	CDR3 protein	CDR3 DNA
TRBJ1-2	.	TRBV7-6	few	CATREGENYGYTF	TGTGCCACGCGTGAAGGGGAGAACTATGGCTACACCTTC
TRBJ2-1	TRBD2	TRBV29-1	many	CSVEFSGRADNEQFF	TGCAGCGTTGAGTTTAGCGGGAGGGCCGACAATGAGCAGTTCTTC
TRBJ2-4	.	TRBV24-1	.	CATSDPDHRNIQYF	TGTGCCACCAGTGACCCAGATCACAGAAACATTCAGTACTTC
TRBJ2-1	TRBD2	TRBV28	few	CASESGGYNNEQFF	TGTGCCAGCGAAAGCGGGGGATATAACAATGAGCAGTTCTTC
TRBJ2-7	TRBD2	TRBV6-2/TRBV6-3	many	CASSYPGGSYEQYF	TGTGCCAGCAGTTACCCGGGAGGGTCCTACGAGCAGTACTTC
TRBJ2-7	.	TRBV2	.	CASSVSVPHEQYF	TGTGCCAGCAGTGTTAGCGTTCCCCACGAGCAGTACTTC
TRBJ1-1	.	TRBV25-1	.	CASISSGTRNTEAFF	TGTGCCAGCATTTCGTCGGGTACGCGAAACACTGAAGCTTTCTTT
TRBJ2-3	.	TRBV9	.	CASSVGELSGGADTQYF	TGTGCCAGCAGCGTAGGGGAACTGAGCGGCGGCGCGGATACGCAGTATTTT
TRBJ2-7	.	TRBV6-2/TRBV6-3	few	CASSYSSGTISYEQYF	TGTGCCAGCAGTTACTCTTCCGGGACCATCTCCTACGAGCAGTACTTC
TRBJ2-3	TRBD2	TRBV27	.	CASSLVLAGDTDTQYF	TGTGCCAGCAGTTTAGTGCTAGCGGGCGACACAGATACGCAGTATTTT
TRBJ2-3	.	TRBV28	.	CASSLRGAVKDTQYF	TGTGCCAGCAGTTTAAGGGGGGCGGTAAAAGATACGCAGTATTTT
TRBJ1-4	.	TRBV15	few	CATSARGDGEKLFF	TGTGCCACCAGCGCACGGGGGGACGGTGAAAAACTGTTTTTT
TRBJ2-3	.	TRBV12-3/TRBV12-4	few	CASSLDLEDTQYF	TGTGCCAGCAGTTTGGATCTAGAAGATACGCAGTATTTT
TRBJ2-4	.	TRBV5-6	few	CASSLTAFPTENIQYF	TGTGCCAGCAGCTTGACGGCGTTCCCAACGGAAAACATTCAGTACTTC
TRBJ1-1	.	TRBV7-2	.	CASTLIGGRPTEAFF	TGTGCCAGCACCCTGATTGGGGGGCGGCCCACTGAAGCTTTCTTT
TRBJ2-1	.	TRBV3-1	few	CASSQAGTANNEQFF	TGTGCCAGCAGCCAAGCTGGTACGGCAAACAATGAGCAGTTCTTC
TRBJ1-2	.	TRBV6-1	few	CASSEDRADGYTF	TGTGCCAGCAGTGAGGACAGAGCTGATGGCTACACCTTC
TRBJ1-5	.	TRBV3-1	.	CASSHPRDSNQPQHF	TGTGCCAGCAGCCATCCCCGGGACAGCAATCAGCCCCAGCATTTT
TRBJ1-4	.	TRBV4-2	.	CASRSTGLNNEKLFF	TGTGCCAGCAGATCCACAGGGCTTAATAATGAAAAACTGTTTTTT
TRBJ1-2	TRBD1	TRBV7-8	few	CASSQGQGRTANYGYTF	TGTGCCAGCAGCCAGGGACAGGGGCGAACTGCTAACTATGGCTACACCTTC
TRBJ2-7	.	TRBV20-1	many	CSARGGSRSYEQYF	TGCAGTGCTAGAGGAGGCAGCCGCTCCTACGAGCAGTACTTC
TRBJ1-6	TRBD1	TRBV10-3	.	CAISEVGTENSPLHF	TGTGCCATCAGTGAGGTGGGGACAGAAAATTCACCCCTCCACTTT